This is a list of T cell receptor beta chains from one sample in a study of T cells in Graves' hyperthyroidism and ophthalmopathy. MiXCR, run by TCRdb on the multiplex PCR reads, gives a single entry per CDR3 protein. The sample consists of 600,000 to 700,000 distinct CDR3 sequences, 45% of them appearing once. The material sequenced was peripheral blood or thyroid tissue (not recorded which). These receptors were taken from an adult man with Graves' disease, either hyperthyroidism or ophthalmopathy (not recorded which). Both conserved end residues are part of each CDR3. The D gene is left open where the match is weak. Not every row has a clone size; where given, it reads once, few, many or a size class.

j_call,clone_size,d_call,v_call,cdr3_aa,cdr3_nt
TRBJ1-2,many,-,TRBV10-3,CAISDSFPGYTF,TGTGCCATCTCGGACAGCTTTCCCGGCTACACCTTC
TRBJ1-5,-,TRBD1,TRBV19,CASQGADQPQHF,TGTGCCTCCCAGGGGGCGGATCAGCCCCAGCATTTT
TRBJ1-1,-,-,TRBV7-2,CASRHGLDTEAFF,TGTGCCAGCAGGCATGGCCTAGACACTGAAGCTTTCTTT
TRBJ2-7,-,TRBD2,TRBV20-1,CSARGRVSSYEQYF,TGCAGTGCTAGGGGGAGGGTATCATCCTACGAGCAGTACTTC
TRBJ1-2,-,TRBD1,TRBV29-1,CSVSGQATYGYTF,TGCAGCGTCTCCGGACAGGCGACCTATGGCTACACCTTC
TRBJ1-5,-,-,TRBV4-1,CASSHQDTSTLRNQPQHF,TGCGCCAGCAGCCACCAGGACACGTCGACTTTACGCAATCAGCCCCAGCATTTT
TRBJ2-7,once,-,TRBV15,CATSRDVPGQYF,TGTGCCACCAGCAGAGATGTCCCAGGGCAGTACTTC
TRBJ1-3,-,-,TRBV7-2,CASSLRADGNTIYF,TGTGCCAGCAGCCTACGGGCGGATGGAAACACCATATATTTT
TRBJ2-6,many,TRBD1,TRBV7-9,CASSFRDRGDYVLTF,TGTGCCAGCAGCTTCCGGGACAGGGGGGACTACGTCCTGACTTTC
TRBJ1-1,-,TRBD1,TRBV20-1,CSARDRNRGGTEAFF,TGCAGTGCTAGAGATCGTAACAGGGGGGGGACTGAAGCTTTCTTT
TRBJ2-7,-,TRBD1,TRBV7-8,CASSLGDRYYEQYF,TGTGCCAGCAGCTTAGGGGACAGATACTACGAGCAGTACTTC
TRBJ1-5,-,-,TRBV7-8,CASTYLHSNQPQHF,TGTGCCAGTACTTACTTACATAGCAATCAGCCCCAGCATTTT
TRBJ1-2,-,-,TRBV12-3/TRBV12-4,CASRIGVSGYTF,TGTGCCAGCAGGATTGGGGTCAGTGGCTACACCTTC
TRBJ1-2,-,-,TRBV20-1,CSASLQGYGHTF,TGCAGTGCTAGCCTACAGGGCTATGGCCACACCTTC
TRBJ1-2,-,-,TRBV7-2,CASSLAGDAGYGYTF,TGTGCCAGCAGCTTAGCGGGGGACGCAGGGTATGGCTACACCTTC
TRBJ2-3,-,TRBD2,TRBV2,CASSRLAGMTDTQYF,TGTGCCAGCAGTCGACTAGCGGGGATGACAGATACGCAGTATTTT
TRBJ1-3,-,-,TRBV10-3,CAIRDQGGNTIYF,TGTGCCATCAGGGATCAGGGCGGAAACACCATATATTTT
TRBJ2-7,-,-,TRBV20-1,CSARAGGEAGTALWEQYF,TGCAGTGCTAGGGCCGGGGGCGAAGCGGGGACCGCTTTGTGGGAGCAGTACTTC
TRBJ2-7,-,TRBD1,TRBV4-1,CASSQMGQTYEQYF,TGCGCCAGCAGCCAGATGGGACAGACCTACGAGCAGTACTTC
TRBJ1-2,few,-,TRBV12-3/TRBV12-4,CASSEGSANYGYTF,TGTGCCAGCAGCGAGGGATCAGCTAACTATGGCTACACCTTC
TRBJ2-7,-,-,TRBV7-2,CASSPRPGTPLGYEQYF,TGTGCCAGCAGCCCTCGTCCGGGAACTCCCTTAGGCTACGAGCAGTACTTC
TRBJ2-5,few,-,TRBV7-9,CASSQGDRNQETQYF,TGTGCCAGCAGCCAAGGTGACAGGAACCAAGAGACCCAGTACTTC
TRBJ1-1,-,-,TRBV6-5,CASSYTGRNTEAFF,TGTGCCAGCAGTTACACAGGGAGGAACACTGAAGCTTTCTTT
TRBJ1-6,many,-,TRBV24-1,CATSDSRSTDNSPLHF,TGTGCCACCAGTGATTCACGGAGCACCGATAATTCACCCCTCCACTTT
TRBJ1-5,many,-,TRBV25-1,CASFPTQHF,TGTGCCAGCTTCCCAACCCAGCATTTT
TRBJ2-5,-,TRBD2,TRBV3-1,CASSHKGFSGLETQYF,TGTGCCAGCAGCCATAAGGGATTTAGCGGGCTAGAGACCCAGTACTTC
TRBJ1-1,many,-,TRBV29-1,CSGSRVGKRAEAFF,TGCAGCGGATCCCGGGTAGGAAAGCGGGCTGAAGCTTTCTTT
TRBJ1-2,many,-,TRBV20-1,CSARQGADYGYTF,TGCAGTGCTAGACAGGGCGCCGACTATGGCTACACCTTC
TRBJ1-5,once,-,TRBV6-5,CASSLVVGGYSNQPQHF,TGTGCCAGCAGTTTAGTTGTGGGGGGCTATAGCAATCAGCCCCAGCATTTT
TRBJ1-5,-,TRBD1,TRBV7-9,CASSLWNSGGLRKHF,TGTGCCAGCAGCTTATGGAATTCAGGGGGCCTTCGGAAGCATTTT
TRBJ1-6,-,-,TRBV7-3,CASSLGHGTNSPLHF,TGTGCCAGCAGCTTAGGTCACGGGACAAATTCACCCCTCCACTTT
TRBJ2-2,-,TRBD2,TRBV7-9,CASSPTTSGGWTGELFF,TGTGCCAGCAGCCCAACTACTAGCGGGGGTTGGACCGGGGAGCTGTTTTTT
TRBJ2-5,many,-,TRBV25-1,CASSQDAAQYF,TGTGCCAGCAGCCAGGACGCGGCCCAGTACTTC
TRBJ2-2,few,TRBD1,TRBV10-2,CASSTTGGFTGELFF,TGCGCCAGCAGTACAACAGGGGGATTCACCGGGGAGCTGTTTTTT
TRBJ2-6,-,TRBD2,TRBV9,CASSQDGLAISGANVLTF,TGTGCCAGCAGCCAAGATGGACTAGCGATCTCTGGGGCCAACGTCCTGACTTTC
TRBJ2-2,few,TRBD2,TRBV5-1,CASSSGLAGYTGELFF,TGCGCCAGCAGCTCGGGACTAGCGGGGTATACCGGGGAGCTGTTTTTT
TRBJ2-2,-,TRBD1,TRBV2,CASSQDRGQTGELFF,TGTGCCAGCAGCCAGGACAGGGGGCAAACCGGGGAGCTGTTTTTT
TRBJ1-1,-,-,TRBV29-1,CSASAGSSAFF,TGCAGCGCATCAGCAGGGTCCTCGGCTTTCTTT
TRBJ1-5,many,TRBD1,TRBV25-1,CASSGTGQQPQHF,TGTGCCAGCTCCGGGACAGGACAACAGCCCCAGCATTTT
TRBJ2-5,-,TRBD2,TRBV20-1,CSASPSGQQETQYF,TGCAGTGCTAGCCCTAGCGGGCAACAAGAGACCCAGTACTTC
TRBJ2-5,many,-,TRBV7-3,CASSLIFGEAQYF,TGTGCCAGCAGCTTAATTTTCGGGGAGGCCCAGTACTTC
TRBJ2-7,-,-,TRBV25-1,CAWETGSYEQYF,TGTGCCTGGGAAACAGGGTCCTACGAGCAGTACTTC
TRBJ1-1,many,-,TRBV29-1,CSVGRERDTEAFF,TGCAGCGTTGGCCGCGAAAGGGACACTGAAGCTTTCTTT
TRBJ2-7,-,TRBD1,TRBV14,CASSLGQGVIEQYF,TGTGCCAGCAGCCTTGGACAGGGGGTAATCGAGCAGTACTTC
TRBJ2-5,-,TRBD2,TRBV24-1,CATSDRLAGVLKTQYF,TGTGCCACCAGTGACCGACTAGCGGGAGTTCTGAAGACCCAGTACTTC
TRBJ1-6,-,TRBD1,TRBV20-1,CSAREYGTGSSPLHF,TGCAGTGCTAGAGAATATGGGACAGGGAGTTCACCCCTCCACTTT
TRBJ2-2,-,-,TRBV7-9,CASSQEWASLASGELFF,TGCGCCAGCAGCCAAGAATGGGCAAGCCTAGCCTCCGGGGAGCTGTTTTTT
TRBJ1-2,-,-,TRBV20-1,CSAQGSGDYTF,TGCAGTGCTCAGGGGAGCGGTGATTACACCTTC
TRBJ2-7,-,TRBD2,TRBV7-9,CASSPGIAGAPYEQYF,TGTGCCAGCAGCCCCGGAATAGCGGGAGCGCCCTACGAGCAGTACTTC
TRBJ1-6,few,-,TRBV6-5,CASSSLKENSPLHF,TGTGCCAGCAGTTCGTTGAAGGAGAATTCACCCCTCCACTTT
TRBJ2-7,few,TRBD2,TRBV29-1,CSVGAAGGFTEQYF,TGCAGCGTTGGGGCGGCGGGAGGTTTTACGGAGCAGTACTTC
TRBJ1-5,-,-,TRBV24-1,CASRGGAGLSQPQHF,TGTGCCAGCAGGGGAGGGGCAGGGCTGAGTCAGCCCCAGCATTTT
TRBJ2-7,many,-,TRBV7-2,CASSPLDTYEQYF,TGTGCCAGCAGCCCCCTGGACACCTACGAGCAGTACTTC
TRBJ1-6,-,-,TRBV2,CASSGRQLDNSPLHF,TGTGCCAGCAGTGGCAGGCAGCTGGATAATTCACCCCTCCACTTT